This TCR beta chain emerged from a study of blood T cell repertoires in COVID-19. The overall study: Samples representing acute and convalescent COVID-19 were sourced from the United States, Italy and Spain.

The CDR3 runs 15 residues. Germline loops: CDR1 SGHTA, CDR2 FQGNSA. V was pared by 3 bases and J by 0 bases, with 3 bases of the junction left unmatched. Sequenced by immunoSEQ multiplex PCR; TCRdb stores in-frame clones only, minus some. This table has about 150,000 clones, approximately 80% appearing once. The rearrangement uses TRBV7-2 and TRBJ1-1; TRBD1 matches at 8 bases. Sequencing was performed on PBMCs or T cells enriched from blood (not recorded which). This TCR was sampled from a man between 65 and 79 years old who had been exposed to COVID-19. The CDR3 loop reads CASSFGTGMNTEAFF. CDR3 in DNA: TGTGCCAGCAGCTTTGGGACAGGTATGAACACTGAAGCTTTCTTT.